This record looks at one T cell receptor beta chain sequence and its context. What it binds is unknown. The source of the sample is a study of cytomegalovirus exposure and HLA in healthy donors. Study results and caveats: In a later analysis, HLA-C alleles had the fewest associated TCRs, DRB1 alleles the most.

The PCR employed 60 Vbeta primers together with 13 Jbeta primers. Profiling relied on immunoSEQ multiplex PCR, and the TCRdb table lists in-frame clones only, not all of them. The repertoire includes 130,000 or so clones, 75% to 90% of them detected once, and 1.5% sits in the top ten. Germline CDR1 and CDR2: LNHDA and SQIVND (reference sequence). This CDR3 comprises 14 residues. V dropped 10 bases and J dropped 4; count of bases not matched to a gene: 10. The source is a man in his forties or fifties in good health and CMV-seronegative. The J gene is TRBJ2-1, the V gene TRBV19, with 7 bases identical to TRBD1. Sequencing was carried out using PBMCs. The CDR3 spells CATTTGQAYNEQFF. The CDR3 DNA is TGTGCCACTACCACCGGACAGGCTTACAATGAGCAGTTCTTC.